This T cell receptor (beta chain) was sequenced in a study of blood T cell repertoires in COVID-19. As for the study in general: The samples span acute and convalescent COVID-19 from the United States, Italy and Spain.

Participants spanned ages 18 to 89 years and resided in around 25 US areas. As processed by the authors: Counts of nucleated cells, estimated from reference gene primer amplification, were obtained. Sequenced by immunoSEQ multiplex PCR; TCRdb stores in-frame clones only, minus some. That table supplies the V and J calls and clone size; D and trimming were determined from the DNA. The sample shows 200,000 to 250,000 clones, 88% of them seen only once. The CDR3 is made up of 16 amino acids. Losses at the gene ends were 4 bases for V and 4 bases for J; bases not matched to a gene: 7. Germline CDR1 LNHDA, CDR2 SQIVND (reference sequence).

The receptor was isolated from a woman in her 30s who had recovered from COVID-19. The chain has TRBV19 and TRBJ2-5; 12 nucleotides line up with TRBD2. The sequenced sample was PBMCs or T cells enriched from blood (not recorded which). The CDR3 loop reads CASSNYLAGGLETQYF. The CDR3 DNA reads TGTGCCAGTAGTAATTACCTAGCGGGGGGGCTAGAGACCCAGTACTTC.